This section outlines one T cell receptor beta chain sequence together with its context. Its target is not known. Germline is not matched at one junction end, which may reflect a read error. The source of the sample is a study of CD8 T cells in ankylosing spondylitis. Study conclusions and caveats: Matched synovial fluid from ankylosing spondylitis patients was reported to be enriched for disease-linked clones. Clones linked with disease were CD8+ and fairly uncommon in the peripheral blood. Both synovial fluid and blood in reactive arthritis had previously been reported to carry some motif variants. Characteristic of ankylosing spondylitis blood, it appeared, was a TCR beta motif comprising roughly eight highly homologous variants.

The CDR3 is 12 amino acids. Quantitative molecular-barcoded 5'-RACE generated the TCR beta libraries. TCRdb reprocessed the 5' RACE reads with MiXCR, giving one entry per CDR3 protein. The sample includes roughly 440,000 distinct CDR3 sequences, over 15% of them seen just once. The source material was blood, either unsorted or a sorted T cell fraction (not recorded which). This chain uses TRBV12-3 or TRBV12-4 with TRBJ1-5; the D is unclear. This clonotype was sampled from a male donor with ankylosing spondylitis. Here the CDR3 DNA reads TGTGCCAGCAATTTATCCGGTCAGCCCCAGCATTTT. Encoded protein: CASNLSGQPQHF.